The rows below give T cell receptor beta chains drawn from one sample of a study of T cells in Graves' hyperthyroidism and ophthalmopathy. TCRdb redid the calling of the multiplex PCR reads with MiXCR, one entry per CDR3 protein. Among some 560,000 distinct CDR3 sequences listed, approximately 15% were seen once. The sequenced sample consisted of blood. Every receptor here comes from a woman in her 30s with Graves' hyperthyroidism. Each CDR3 is given with its conserved first and last residue. D genes are given only for firm matches. Size is stated for part of the rows, as once, few or many counts, or as a class when the clone is expanded.

.,13,.,TRBV20-1,TRBJ2-4,TGCAGTGCTAGCTTTCTCCTCGGGGACATTCAGTACTTC,CSASFLLGDIQYF
.,18,many,TRBV2,TRBJ2-5,TGTGCCAGCAGTGAAGCGCTTGGGCCGCTTGGTGAACTGGATCTGGAGTACTTC,CASSEALGPLGELDLEYF
.,15,.,TRBV6-1,TRBJ2-4,TGTGCCAGCAGAGCCAGTACAGGTTCCAAAAACATTCAGTACTTC,CASRASTGSKNIQYF
.,13,many,TRBV7-2,TRBJ1-1,TGTGCCAGCAGACCGGGGGGGAACACTGAAGCTTTCTTT,CASRPGGNTEAFF
.,15,few,TRBV5-1,TRBJ2-7,TGCGCCAGCAGTCAAGCCGGGGGTCAGGGCTGCGAGCAGTACTTC,CASSQAGGQGCEQYF
.,15,.,TRBV9,TRBJ2-1,TGTGCCAGCAGCGTAGTCGGCGGAAGCTACAATGAGCAGTTCTTC,CASSVVGGSYNEQFF
.,13,many,TRBV6-2/TRBV6-3,TRBJ2-7,TGTGCCAGCAAACCGGGGGCCCTCTACGAGCAGTACTTC,CASKPGALYEQYF
TRBD2,15,many,TRBV2,TRBJ2-7,TGTGCCAGCAATCTGGGACTAGCGGGAGTCCACGAGCAGTACTTC,CASNLGLAGVHEQYF
.,17,many,TRBV11-2,TRBJ2-2,TGTGCCAGCAGCTTTGTCTCGGTAGTAGCGAGCACCGGGGAGCTGTTTTTT,CASSFVSVVASTGELFF
.,15,many,TRBV3-1,TRBJ1-2,TGTGCCAGCAGCCAAGCTTTGGGAATCAACTATGGCTACACCTTC,CASSQALGINYGYTF
.,11,many,TRBV7-9,TRBJ1-1,TGTGCCAGCAGCTTAGTGAGAGAAGCTTTCTTT,CASSLVREAFF
TRBD2,17,.,TRBV6-2/TRBV6-3,TRBJ2-1,TGTGCCAGCAGTACAGTAAGCGGGAGGGCCTTCTACAATGAGCAGTTCTTC,CASSTVSGRAFYNEQFF
.,11,.,TRBV20-1,TRBJ2-7,TGCAGTGCTGGGGAGCCCTACGAGCAGTACTTC,CSAGEPYEQYF